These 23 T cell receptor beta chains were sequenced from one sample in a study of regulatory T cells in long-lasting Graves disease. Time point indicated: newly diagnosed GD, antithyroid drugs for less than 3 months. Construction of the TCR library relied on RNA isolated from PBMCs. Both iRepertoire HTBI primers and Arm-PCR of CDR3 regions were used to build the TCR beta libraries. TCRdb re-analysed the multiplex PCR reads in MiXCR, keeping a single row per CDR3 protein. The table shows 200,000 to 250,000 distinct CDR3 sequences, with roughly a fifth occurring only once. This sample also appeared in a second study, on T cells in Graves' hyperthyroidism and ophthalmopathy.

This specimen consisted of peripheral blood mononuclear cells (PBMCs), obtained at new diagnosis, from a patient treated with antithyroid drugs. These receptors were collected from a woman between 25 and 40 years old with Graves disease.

CDR3 region: CSVPRGTRGYGYTF. The CDR3 coding sequence is TGCAGCGTCCCTAGGGGAACTAGGGGCTATGGCTACACCTTC. The V gene is TRBV29-1, the J gene TRBJ1-2; weak D call: TRBD1 (5 bases). CDR1 is SQVTM and CDR2 is ANQGSEA in the germline V gene. This CDR3 has 14 amino acids. V lost 6 bases and J lost 4, with 18 bases in between.

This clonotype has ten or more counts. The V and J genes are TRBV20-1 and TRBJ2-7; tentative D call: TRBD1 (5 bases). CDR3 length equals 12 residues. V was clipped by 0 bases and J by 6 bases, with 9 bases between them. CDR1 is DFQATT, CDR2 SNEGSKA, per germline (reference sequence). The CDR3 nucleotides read TGCAGTGCTAGAGATGGCAGGGTCGAGCAGTACTTC. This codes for CSARDGRVEQYF.

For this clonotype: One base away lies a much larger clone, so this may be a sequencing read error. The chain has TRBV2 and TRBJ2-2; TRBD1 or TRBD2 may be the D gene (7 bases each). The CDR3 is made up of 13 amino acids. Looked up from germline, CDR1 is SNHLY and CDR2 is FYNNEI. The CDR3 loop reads CAAGGGNAGELFF. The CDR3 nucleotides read TGTGCCGCAGGGGGAGGGAACGCCGGGGAGCTGTTTTTT.

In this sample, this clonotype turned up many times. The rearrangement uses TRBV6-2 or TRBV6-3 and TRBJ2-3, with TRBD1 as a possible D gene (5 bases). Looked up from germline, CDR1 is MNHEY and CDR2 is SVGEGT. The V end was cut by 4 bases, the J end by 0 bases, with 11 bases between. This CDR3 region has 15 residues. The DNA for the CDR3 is TGTGCCAGCAGTTTACAGACAGCTAGCACAGATACGCAGTATTTT. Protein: CASSLQTASTDTQYF.

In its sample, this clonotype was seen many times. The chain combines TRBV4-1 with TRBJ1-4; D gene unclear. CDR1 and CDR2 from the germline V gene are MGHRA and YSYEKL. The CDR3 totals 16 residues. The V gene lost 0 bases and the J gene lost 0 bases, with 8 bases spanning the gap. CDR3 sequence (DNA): TGCGCCAGCAGCCAAGATCACGGCGCAACTAATGAAAAACTGTTTTTT. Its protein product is CASSQDHGATNEKLFF.

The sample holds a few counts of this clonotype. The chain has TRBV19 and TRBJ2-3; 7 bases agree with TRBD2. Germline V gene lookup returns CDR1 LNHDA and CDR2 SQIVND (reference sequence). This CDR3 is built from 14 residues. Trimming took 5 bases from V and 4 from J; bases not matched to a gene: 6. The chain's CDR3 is CASSWSGGPDTQYF. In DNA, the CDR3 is TGTGCCAGTAGTTGGTCGGGGGGACCAGATACGCAGTATTTT. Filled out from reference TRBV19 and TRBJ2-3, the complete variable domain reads DGGITQSPKYLFRKEGQNVTLSCEQNLNHDAMYWYRQDPGQGLRLIYYSQIVNDFQKGDIAEGYSVSREKKESFPLTVTSAQKNPTAFYLCASSWSGGPDTQYFGPGTRLTVL.

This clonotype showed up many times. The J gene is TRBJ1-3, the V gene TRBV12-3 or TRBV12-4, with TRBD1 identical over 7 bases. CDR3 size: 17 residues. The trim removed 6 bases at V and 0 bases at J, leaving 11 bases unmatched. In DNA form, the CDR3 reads TGTGCCAGCAGGCCCCCCGGGACAGTAAGCTCTGGAAACACCATATATTTT. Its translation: CASRPPGTVSSGNTIYF.

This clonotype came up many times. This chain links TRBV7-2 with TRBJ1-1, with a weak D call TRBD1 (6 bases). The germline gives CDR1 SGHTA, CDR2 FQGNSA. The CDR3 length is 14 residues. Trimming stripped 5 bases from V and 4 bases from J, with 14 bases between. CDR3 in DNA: TGTGCCAGCAGCACTGGGGGCGGCTTCACTGAAGCTTTCTTT. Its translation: CASSTGGGFTEAFF.

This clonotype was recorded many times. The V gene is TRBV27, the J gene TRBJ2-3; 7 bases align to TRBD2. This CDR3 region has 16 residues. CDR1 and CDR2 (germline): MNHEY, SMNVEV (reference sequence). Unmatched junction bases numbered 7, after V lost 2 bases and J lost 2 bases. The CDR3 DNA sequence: TGTGCCAGCAGTTTAGGGCCTAGCGGTCACACAGATACGCAGTATTTT. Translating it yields CASSLGPSGHTDTQYF.

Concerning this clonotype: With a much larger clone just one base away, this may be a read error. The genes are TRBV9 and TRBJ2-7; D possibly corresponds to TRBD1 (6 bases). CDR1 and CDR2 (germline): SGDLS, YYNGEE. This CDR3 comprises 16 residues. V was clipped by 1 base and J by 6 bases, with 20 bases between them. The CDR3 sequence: CASSVSNTGKLGEQYF. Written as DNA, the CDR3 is TGTGCCAGCAGCGTATCTAACACAGGGAAACTAGGCGAGCAGTACTTC.

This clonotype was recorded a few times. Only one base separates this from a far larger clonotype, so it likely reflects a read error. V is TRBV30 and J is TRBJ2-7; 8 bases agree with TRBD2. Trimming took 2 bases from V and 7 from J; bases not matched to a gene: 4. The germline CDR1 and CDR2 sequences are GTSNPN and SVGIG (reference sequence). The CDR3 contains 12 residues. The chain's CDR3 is CAWSRGGYEQYF. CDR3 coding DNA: TGTGCCTGGAGTCGGGGGGGCTATGAGCAGTACTTC.

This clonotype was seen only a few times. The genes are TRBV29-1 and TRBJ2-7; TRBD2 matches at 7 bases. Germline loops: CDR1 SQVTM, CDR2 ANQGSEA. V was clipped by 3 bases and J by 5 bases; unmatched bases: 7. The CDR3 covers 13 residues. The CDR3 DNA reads TGCAGCGTTGATGGGTTCCGGGGGGACGAGCAGTACTTC. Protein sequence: CSVDGFRGDEQYF.

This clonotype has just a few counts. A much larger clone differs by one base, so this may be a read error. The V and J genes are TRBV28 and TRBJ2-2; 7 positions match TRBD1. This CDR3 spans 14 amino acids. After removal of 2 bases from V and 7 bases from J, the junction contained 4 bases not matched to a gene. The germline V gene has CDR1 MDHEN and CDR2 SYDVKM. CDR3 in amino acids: CASSLDRVIGELFF. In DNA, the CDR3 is TGTGCCAGCAGTTTAGACAGGGTAATCGGGGAGCTGTTTTTT. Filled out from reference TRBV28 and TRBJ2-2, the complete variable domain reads DVKVTQSSRYLVKRTGEKVFLECVQDMDHENMFWYRQDPGLGLRLIYFSYDVKMKEKGDIPEGYSVSREKKERFSLILESASTNQTSMYLCASSLDRVIGELFFGEGSRLTVL.

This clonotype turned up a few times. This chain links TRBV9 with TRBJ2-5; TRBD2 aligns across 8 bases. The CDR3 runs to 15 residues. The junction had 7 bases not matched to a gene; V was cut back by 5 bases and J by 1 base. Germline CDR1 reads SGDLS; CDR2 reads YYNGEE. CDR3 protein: CASSATGGLQETQYF. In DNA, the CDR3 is TGTGCCAGCAGTGCCACGGGGGGGCTCCAAGAGACCCAGTACTTC. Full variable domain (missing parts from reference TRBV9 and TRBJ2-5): DSGVTQTPKHLITATGQRVTLRCSPRSGDLSVYWYQQSLDQGLQFLIQYYNGEERAKGNILERFSAQQFPDLHSELNLSSLELGDSALYFCASSATGGLQETQYFGPGTRLLVL.

DNA for the CDR3: TGTGCCAGTAGGACAGGGGAGCGAACTGAAGCTTTCTTT. Encoded protein: CASRTGERTEAFF. V usage is TRBV27 and J usage is TRBJ1-1; 9 nucleotides align to TRBD1. Germline V lookup: CDR1 MNHEY, CDR2 SMNVEV (reference sequence). This CDR3 has 13 residues. V was clipped by 9 bases and J by 5 bases; unmatched bases: 7.

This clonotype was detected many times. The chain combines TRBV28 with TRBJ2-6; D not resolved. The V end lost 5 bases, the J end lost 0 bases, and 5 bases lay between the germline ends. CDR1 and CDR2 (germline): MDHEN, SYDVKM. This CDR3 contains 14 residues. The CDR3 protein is CASSQYSGANVLTF. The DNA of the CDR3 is TGTGCCAGCAGTCAGTACTCTGGGGCCAACGTCCTGACTTTC.

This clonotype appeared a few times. The CDR3 DNA follows: TGTGCCAGCAGCGTAACTTCTGGGGAGCTGTTTTTT. Residues: CASSVTSGELFF. This chain joins TRBV9 and TRBJ2-2; D ambiguous. The germline gives CDR1 SGDLS, CDR2 YYNGEE. Trimming stripped 1 base from V and 8 bases from J, with 6 bases between. This CDR3 comprises 12 residues.

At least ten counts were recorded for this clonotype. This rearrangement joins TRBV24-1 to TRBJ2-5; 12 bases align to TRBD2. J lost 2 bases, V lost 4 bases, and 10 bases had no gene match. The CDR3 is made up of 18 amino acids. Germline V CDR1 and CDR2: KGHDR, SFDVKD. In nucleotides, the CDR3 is TGTGCCACCAGTGACACCCGGACTAGCGGGACCCTTCAAGAGACCCAGTACTTC. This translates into CATSDTRTSGTLQETQYF.

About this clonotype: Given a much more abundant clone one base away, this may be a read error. The CDR3 reads CASSERGDAGEKLFF. The CDR3 nucleotides are TGCGCCAGCAGCGAGAGAGGGGACGCTGGGGAAAAACTGTTTTTT. This rearrangement joins TRBV5-1 to TRBJ1-4; a weak D match, TRBD1 (5 bases). Germline CDR1 is SGHRS and CDR2 is YFSETQ. The CDR3 is made up of 15 amino acids. The germline V and J ends were trimmed by 4 bases and 8 bases, with 18 bases remaining between them.

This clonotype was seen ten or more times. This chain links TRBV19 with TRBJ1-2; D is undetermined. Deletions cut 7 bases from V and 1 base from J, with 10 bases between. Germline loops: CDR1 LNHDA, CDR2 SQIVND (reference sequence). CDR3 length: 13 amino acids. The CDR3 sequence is CASTATRNYGYTF. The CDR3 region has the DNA TGTGCCAGTACCGCGACACGTAACTATGGCTACACCTTC.

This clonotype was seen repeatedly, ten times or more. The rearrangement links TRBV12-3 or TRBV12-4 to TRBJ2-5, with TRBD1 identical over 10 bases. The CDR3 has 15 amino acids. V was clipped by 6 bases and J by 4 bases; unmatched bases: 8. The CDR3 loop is CASSPRQGAGETQYF. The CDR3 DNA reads TGTGCCAGCAGCCCCAGACAGGGGGCAGGAGAGACCCAGTACTTC.

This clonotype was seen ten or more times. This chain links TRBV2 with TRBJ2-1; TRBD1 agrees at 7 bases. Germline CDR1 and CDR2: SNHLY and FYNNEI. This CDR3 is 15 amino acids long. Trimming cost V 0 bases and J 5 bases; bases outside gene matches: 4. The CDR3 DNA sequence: TGTGCCAGCAGTGAAGCTGTGACAGGGAACAATGAGCAGTTCTTC. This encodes CASSEAVTGNNEQFF.

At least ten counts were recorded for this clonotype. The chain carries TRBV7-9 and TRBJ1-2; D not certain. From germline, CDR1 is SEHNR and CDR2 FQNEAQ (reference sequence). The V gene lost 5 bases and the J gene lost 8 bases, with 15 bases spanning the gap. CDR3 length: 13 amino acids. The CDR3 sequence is CASSPGLRRGYTF. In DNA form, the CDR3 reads TGTGCCAGCAGCCCCGGGCTCCGAAGGGGCTACACCTTC.